Listed below are T cell receptor beta chains from one sample, sequenced in a study of CD8 T cells in Susac syndrome. TCRdb redid the calling of the immunoSEQ multiplex PCR reads with MiXCR, one entry per CDR3 protein. The table has tens of thousands of distinct CDR3 sequences, roughly 96% seen once; the top ten hold approximately 0.57%. Sequences were obtained from CD8+ T cells from PBMCs. These receptors came from a human donor with Susac syndrome. Both conserved end residues are part of each CDR3. The D gene is left open where the match is weak. A clone size is listed for some rows: how often the clone was seen (once, few, many), or a class if it is expanded.

J gene | D gene | V gene | clone size | CDR3 DNA | CDR3 protein
TRBJ2-5 | TRBD2 | TRBV9 | once | TGTGCCAGCAGCGTAGGTGCCGGGGGGATACAAGAGACCCAGTACTTC | CASSVGAGGIQETQYF
TRBJ1-2 | . | TRBV5-4 | . | TGTGCCAGCAGCTTGACAGGGAGCTATGGCTACACCTTC | CASSLTGSYGYTF
TRBJ1-1 | . | TRBV6-2/TRBV6-3 | . | TGTGCCACCCGACGGGGCACTGAAGCTTTCTTT | CATRRGTEAFF
TRBJ1-5 | . | TRBV15 | . | TGTGCCACCAGCAGTGGACAGACCGATCAGCCCCAGCATTTT | CATSSGQTDQPQHF
TRBJ1-2 | . | TRBV4-3 | . | TGCGCCAGCAGCCAAGACCCTGTACCCGGGGGTGGCTACACCTTC | CASSQDPVPGGGYTF
TRBJ1-4 | . | TRBV11-1 | . | TGTGCCAGCAGCGACCACAGAGCAACTAATGAAAAACTGTTTTTT | CASSDHRATNEKLFF
TRBJ2-7 | . | TRBV29-1 | . | TGCAGCGTTGAGGCAACGGGCAGGACCTACGAGCAGTACTTC | CSVEATGRTYEQYF
TRBJ2-2 | TRBD2 | TRBV11-1 | . | TGTGCCAGCAGTTCATCCGAACCAGGACTAGCGGGGGGTCGATGGATGCCCGGGGAGCTGTTTTTT | CASSSSEPGLAGGRWMPGELFF
TRBJ1-1 | . | TRBV5-4 | once | TGTGCCAGCAGCTTAATGAGGGGAAACACTGAAGCTTTCTTT | CASSLMRGNTEAFF
TRBJ2-1 | . | TRBV12-3/TRBV12-4 | . | TGTGCCAGCAGTCACCTAGGGTACAATGAGCAGTTCTTC | CASSHLGYNEQFF
TRBJ2-4 | TRBD1 | TRBV6-1 | . | TGTGCCAGCAGTGAACCGTTAGGGACAGGGGAAAACATTCAGTACTTC | CASSEPLGTGENIQYF
TRBJ1-2 | TRBD1 | TRBV27 | . | TGTGCCAGCAGTTCCGACAGGGGTGGCTACACCTTC | CASSSDRGGYTF
TRBJ1-1 | . | TRBV20-1 | . | TGCAGTGCTAAGCCCGACTCTTCGACTGAAGCTTTCTTT | CSAKPDSSTEAFF
TRBJ1-1 | . | TRBV29-1 | . | TGCAGCGTCCTAACAGGTAACACTGAAGCTTTCTTT | CSVLTGNTEAFF
TRBJ2-7 | . | TRBV12-3/TRBV12-4 | . | TGTGCCAGCAGTTTGGAGGTCTCCTACGAGCAGTACTTC | CASSLEVSYEQYF
TRBJ2-1 | . | TRBV5-1 | . | TGCGCCAGCAGCTTGAGTGATGAGCAGTTCTTC | CASSLSDEQFF
TRBJ1-1 | . | TRBV13 | . | TGTGCCAGCAGCTCCGGGGGGCAGGCCGGAGCTTTCTTT | CASSSGGQAGAFF
TRBJ2-7 | . | TRBV6-6 | . | TGTGCCAGCAGCACCCAAGGGGCACAGGGCTACGAGCAGTACTTC | CASSTQGAQGYEQYF
TRBJ2-1 | TRBD1 | TRBV5-1 | . | TGCGCCAGCGTGGGGACAGGGGGCAATAATGAGCAGTTCTTC | CASVGTGGNNEQFF
TRBJ1-5 | TRBD1 | TRBV15 | . | TGTGCCACCAGCAGGGACAGGGGGCGAGATCAGCCCCAGCATTTT | CATSRDRGRDQPQHF
TRBJ2-3 | . | TRBV13 | . | TGTGCCAGCAGCTTAGTCCAAAATGGGCAGTATTTT | CASSLVQNGQYF
TRBJ1-1 | . | TRBV6-1 | few | TGTGCCAGCAGGCTCGGGGGCACTGAAGCTTTCTTT | CASRLGGTEAFF
TRBJ1-2 | . | TRBV12-3/TRBV12-4 | . | TGTGCCAGCAGTCAATCCCAAGGGACGCCCAACTATGGCTACACCTTC | CASSQSQGTPNYGYTF
TRBJ1-1 | TRBD1 | TRBV5-6 | . | TGTGCCAGCAGCCAATTCTCCGGGACAGGGGTAGCGGACACTGAAGCTTTCTTT | CASSQFSGTGVADTEAFF
TRBJ1-3 | . | TRBV11-2 | once | TGTGCCAGCAGCTCAAGTGCTGGAAACACCATATATTTT | CASSSSAGNTIYF
TRBJ2-5 | . | TRBV20-1 | . | TGCAGTGCAGCGGTTCAAGAGACCCAGTACTTC | CSAAVQETQYF
TRBJ1-1 | . | TRBV30 | . | TGTGCCTGGGGGTCAATGAACACTGAAGCTTTCTTT | CAWGSMNTEAFF
TRBJ1-6 | TRBD1 | TRBV6-1 | . | TGTGCCAGCAATTCAGGGGGCCGGAATTCACCCCTCCACTTT | CASNSGGRNSPLHF